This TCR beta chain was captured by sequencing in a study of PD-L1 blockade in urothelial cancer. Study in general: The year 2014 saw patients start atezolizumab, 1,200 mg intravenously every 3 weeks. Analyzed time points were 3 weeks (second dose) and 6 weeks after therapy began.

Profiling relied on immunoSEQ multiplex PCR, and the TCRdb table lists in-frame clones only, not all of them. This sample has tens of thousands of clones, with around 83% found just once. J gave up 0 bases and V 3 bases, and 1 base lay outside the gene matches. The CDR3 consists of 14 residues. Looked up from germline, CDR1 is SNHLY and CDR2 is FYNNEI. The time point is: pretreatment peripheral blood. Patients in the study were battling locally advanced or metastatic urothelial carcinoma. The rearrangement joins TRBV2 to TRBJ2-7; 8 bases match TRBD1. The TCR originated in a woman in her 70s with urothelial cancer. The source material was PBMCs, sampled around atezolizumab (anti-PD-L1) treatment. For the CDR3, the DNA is TGTGCCAGCAGTGAGGACAGGGACTCCTACGAGCAGTACTTC. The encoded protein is CASSEDRDSYEQYF.